This TCR beta chain originates from a study of technical replicates of blood from a few donors. The CDR3 sequence is 13 residues long. Germline lookup yields CDR1 MNHNY and CDR2 SVGAGI (reference sequence). Germline trimming cut 5 bases from V and 5 bases from J; bases unmatched to any gene: 5. Method: immunoSEQ multiplex PCR; TCRdb's copy keeps in-frame clones and lacks some. Altogether some 76,000 clones are present, 98% being singletons, with the ten largest covering 0.2% to 0.25%. The sample comprised T cells isolated from PBMCs. The V call is TRBV6-6, the J call TRBJ1-2, with 7 bases that match TRBD1. This receptor was obtained from a human donor in good health. The DNA for the CDR3 is TGTGCCAGCAGTCTGACGACAGGGTATGGCTACACCTTC. As protein: CASSLTTGYGYTF.